The 5 T cell receptor beta chains below were found in one sample sequenced in a study of CD49a tissue-resident CD8 T cells in human skin. Method: immunoSEQ multiplex PCR; TCRdb's copy keeps in-frame clones and lacks some. Of 400 to 600 clones listed, almost 75% are singletons. Material: CD103- CD8+ T cells sorted from skin dermis. The receptors derive from a human donor in good health.

This clone was counted only a few times. The chain carries TRBV5-6 and TRBJ2-1; tentative D call: TRBD1 (5 bases). This CDR3 region has 14 residues. V was clipped by 0 bases and J by 8 bases, with 12 bases between them. In germline, CDR1 is SGHDT, CDR2 YYEEEE. In nucleotides, the CDR3 is TGTGCCAGCAGCTTGGGGGGCCCTTTGGATGAGCAGTTCTTC. As protein: CASSLGGPLDEQFF.

This chain joins TRBV15 and TRBJ2-5; D perhaps matches TRBD1 (6 bases). The ends were cut back, 1 base at V and 2 bases at J, with 17 bases in the middle. The V gene's germline CDR1 is LNHNV and CDR2 YYDKDF (reference sequence). The CDR3 length is 17 residues. The CDR3 bases are TGTGCCACCAGCAGAGGACCGAGGACAGTCCAACAAGAGACCCAGTACTTC. It yields the protein CATSRGPRTVQQETQYF.

J is TRBJ2-7 and V is TRBV5-6; perhaps TRBD2 as D (6 bases). V lost 4 bases and J 2 bases, leaving 19 bases between the germline ends. This CDR3 region has 16 residues. Germline lookup yields CDR1 SGHDT and CDR2 YYEEEE. The CDR3 sequence is CASSVEIWDFTYEQYF. In DNA form, the CDR3 reads TGTGCCAGCAGCGTAGAGATTTGGGACTTCACCTACGAGCAGTACTTC.

This clone has more than one count but fewer than ten. The chain employs TRBV19 and TRBJ1-1, with D possibly TRBD1 on 5 matching bases. The germline V and J ends were trimmed by 8 bases and 4 bases, with 14 bases remaining between them. Germline V CDR1 and CDR2: LNHDA, SQIVND (reference sequence). This CDR3 spans 13 amino acids. The chain's CDR3 is CASGGRGFTEAFF. In DNA form, the CDR3 reads TGTGCCAGTGGGGGGAGGGGATTCACTGAAGCTTTCTTT.

The table lists this clone with a few counts. The V and J genes are TRBV6-6 and TRBJ2-7; TRBD1 aligns across 7 bases. The length of the CDR3 is 15 residues. J gave up 2 bases and V 0 bases, and 4 bases lay outside the gene matches. Germline CDR1 and CDR2: MNHNY and SVGAGI (reference sequence). In nucleotides, the CDR3 is TGTGCCAGCAGTTACTCCCCCAGGGGGACCTACGAGCAGTACTTC. This gives the protein CASSYSPRGTYEQYF.